This T cell receptor (beta chain) was recorded in a study of shared T cell receptors in the human thymus. Sequenced by immunoSEQ multiplex PCR; TCRdb stores in-frame clones only, minus some. The sample lists 630,000 or so clones, about 89% occurring once. V was shortened by 3 bases and J by 2 bases, with 13 bases between the two germline ends. The CDR3 loop spans 15 amino acids. This sample also belongs to another study, concerning human thymus T cells. In that study: Resections from corrective heart surgery provided thymus tissue. Thymic and blood repertoires seemed to show skewed V and J gene use. Related studies found that unrelated individuals share highly overlapping thymic repertoires.

This TCR was sampled from a boy in the first two years of life with a congenital heart defect. Sequencing used thymocytes. This rearrangement joins TRBV23-1 to TRBJ2-5; D is perhaps TRBD2 (6 bases). TRBV23-1 counts as an open reading frame of uncertain function. DNA for the CDR3: TGCGCCAGCAGTCAGGTGCGGGACCGACAAGAGACCCAGTACTTC. It is translated as CASSQVRDRQETQYF.